This section outlines one TCR beta chain sequence together with its context. Its target is not known. The CDR3 spans 17 residues. J was trimmed by 9 bases and V by 1 base; bases with no gene match: 12. Looked up from germline, CDR1 is SGHRS and CDR2 is YFSETQ. This specimen belongs to a study of response to subunit inactivated influenza vaccine. MiXCR was run by TCRdb on the RT-PCR reads, yielding one entry per CDR3 protein. The table lists hundreds of thousands of distinct CDR3 sequences, 12% to 15% of them singletons. Study-wide results and caveats: Each seasonal influenza vaccination, the authors suggested, recruits few new T cells.

The chain recombines TRBV5-1 with TRBJ2-5; 13 bases agree with TRBD2. This receptor was taken from a man aged 50 or older who received an inactivated influenza vaccine. Sequenced material: PBMCs from blood, taken around 14 days before vaccination. CDR3 sequence (DNA): TGCGCCAGCAGCTTGAGGACTAGCGGGGGCCAAGCAGTCCCCCAGTACTTC. As protein: CASSLRTSGGQAVPQYF.